The 16 T cell receptor beta chains below were found in one sample sequenced in a study of cytomegalovirus exposure and HLA in healthy donors. Data came from immunoSEQ multiplex PCR; TCRdb stores just in-frame clones and leaves some out. This repertoire shows 150,000 to 200,000 clones, 85% found once; its top ten account for around a sixth. Sequenced input: PBMCs. All receptors derive from a man between 18 and 35 years old in good health and CMV-seropositive.

This clone has a single count. The chain joins TRBV7-9 to TRBJ2-2; 10 bases align to TRBD2. Germline V CDR1 and CDR2: SEHNR, FQNEAQ (reference sequence). The CDR3 has 15 residues. The J segment lost 3 bases and the V segment lost 9 bases, leaving 7 bases of the junction unmatched. CDR3 coding DNA: TGTGCCAGTACCATCCTAGCGGGGGACACCGGGGAGCTGTTTTTT. It specifies CASTILAGDTGELFF.

This clone was observed a handful of times. This rearrangement joins TRBV7-2 to TRBJ2-7, with D perhaps TRBD2 (5 bases). CDR1 and CDR2 from the germline V gene are SGHTA and FQGNSA. V lost 1 base and J 1 base, leaving 8 bases between the germline ends. The CDR3 sequence is 14 residues long. The CDR3 coding sequence is TGTGCCAGCAGCTTAGGGACTCATTCCTACGAGCAGTACTTC. Encoded protein: CASSLGTHSYEQYF.

The rearrangement uses TRBV7-9 and TRBJ1-4; 9 bases map to TRBD1. In germline, CDR1 is SEHNR, CDR2 FQNEAQ (reference sequence). The CDR3 runs 16 residues. The V segment lost 1 base and the J segment 8 bases; nucleotides outside the gene matches: 8. CDR3 coding DNA: TGTGCCAGCAGCTTAGGCCGGGACAGGGAACACGAAAAACTGTTTTTT. Translating it yields CASSLGRDREHEKLFF.

This chain joins TRBV7-9 and TRBJ1-1; the D is unclear. The germline V gene has CDR1 SEHNR and CDR2 FQNEAQ (reference sequence). The CDR3 contains 15 residues. V lost 4 bases, J lost 0 bases, and 12 bases lay in between. The CDR3 DNA reads TGTGCCAGCAGCTCCCTAGGCGGGCTGAACACTGAAGCTTTCTTT. Amino acid sequence: CASSSLGGLNTEAFF. Full variable domain (remainder filled in from reference TRBV7-9 and TRBJ1-1): DTGVSQNPRHKITKRGQNVTFRCDPISEHNRLYWYRQTLGQGPEFLTYFQNEAQLEKSRLLSDRFSAERPKGSFSTLEIQRTEQGDSAMYLCASSSLGGLNTEAFFGQGTRLTVV.

The chain links TRBV7-9 to TRBJ2-7; 8 nucleotides agree with TRBD1. CDR1 is SEHNR and CDR2 is FQNEAQ in the germline V gene (reference sequence). The CDR3 totals 15 residues. After removal of 5 bases from V and 2 bases from J, the junction contained 8 bases not matched to a gene. CDR3 protein: CASSQGQGHTYEQYF. The CDR3 region has the DNA TGTGCCAGCAGCCAAGGACAGGGTCATACCTACGAGCAGTACTTC.

CDR3 nucleotide sequence: TGTGCCTGTTCATCTTTAGCGGGAGGGCCTCTCGATGAGCAGTTCTTC. The encoded protein is CACSSLAGGPLDEQFF. The gene calls are TRBV30 and TRBJ2-1; 11 bases align to TRBD2. V was pared by 6 bases and J by 8 bases, with 15 bases of the junction left unmatched. Germline values: CDR1 GTSNPN, CDR2 SVGIG (reference sequence). CDR3 size: 16 residues.

The chain recombines TRBV7-9 with TRBJ2-5; D may be TRBD2 (5 bases). Germline CDR1 is SEHNR and CDR2 is FQNEAQ (reference sequence). V lost 1 base, J lost 6 bases, and 15 bases lay in between. The CDR3 covers 15 residues. CDR3 bases: TGTGCCAGCAGCTTAGGATCGGAGGAAGGAAAGACCCAGTACTTC. Translation: CASSLGSEEGKTQYF.

The DNA of the CDR3 is TGTGCCAGCAGTTTGGACAGGGTTGAAAAACTGTTTTTT. This translates into CASSLDRVEKLFF. V is TRBV25-1 and J is TRBJ1-4, with 8 bases lining up with TRBD1. The V and J ends lost 5 bases and 7 bases, in that order; junction bases with no gene match: 3. This CDR3 has 13 amino acids. The germline gives CDR1 MGHDK, CDR2 SYGVNS.

Only a few counts were recorded for this clone. This chain joins TRBV2 and TRBJ1-2; D is ambiguous. There are 14 residues in the CDR3. CDR1 is SNHLY, CDR2 FYNNEI, per germline. V lost 2 bases to trimming and J lost 0 bases, with 7 bases between them. CDR3 residues: CASSEYGANYGYTF. Written as DNA, the CDR3 is TGTGCCAGCAGTGAATACGGAGCTAACTATGGCTACACCTTC.

This clone was observed a single time. This chain links TRBV6-5 with TRBJ2-5; D possibly corresponds to TRBD2 (6 bases). Germline V CDR1 and CDR2: MNHEY, SVGAGI. V was clipped by 5 bases and J by 5 bases, with 15 bases between them. The CDR3 runs to 14 residues. The CDR3 DNA reads TGTGCCAGCAGTCCCAGGGAGGTTTTGGAGACCCAGTACTTC. Translation gives CASSPREVLETQYF.

The chain recombines TRBV9 with TRBJ1-1; 7 nucleotides agree with TRBD1. This CDR3 comprises 15 residues. The germline gives CDR1 SGDLS, CDR2 YYNGEE. V dropped 3 bases and J dropped 5; count of bases not matched to a gene: 10. In DNA form, the CDR3 reads TGTGCCAGCAGCGGCTCCGGGACAGTGGGGACTGAAGCTTTCTTT. Translation gives CASSGSGTVGTEAFF.

The chain uses TRBV28 and TRBJ2-7, with 11 bases fitting TRBD1. The CDR3 has 15 residues. J was trimmed by 1 base and V by 6 bases; bases with no gene match: 5. Germline CDR1 MDHEN, CDR2 SYDVKM. This chain's CDR3 is CASSPGTGGSYEQYF. Written as DNA, the CDR3 is TGTGCCAGCAGCCCCGGGACAGGGGGATCCTACGAGCAGTACTTC.

As DNA, the CDR3 is TGCGCCAGCAGCTTGGAGGGACTGAACACAGATACGCAGTATTTT. Protein product: CASSLEGLNTDTQYF. V gene TRBV5-1 combines with J gene TRBJ2-3; a weak D match, TRBD2 (6 bases). CDR3 size: 15 residues. V was clipped by 0 bases and J by 2 bases, with 10 bases between them. Germline assignment: CDR1 SGHRS and CDR2 YFSETQ.

V is TRBV28 and J is TRBJ2-7; a weak D match, TRBD2 (6 bases). CDR1 MDHEN and CDR2 SYDVKM come from the germline V gene. The CDR3 consists of 11 residues. The germline V and J ends were trimmed by 8 bases and 2 bases, with 7 bases remaining between them. Here the CDR3 reads CASSGAYEQYF. The CDR3 nucleotides are TGTGCCAGCTCGGGGGCCTACGAGCAGTACTTC. Based on the CDR3 plus reference TRBV28 and TRBJ2-7, the full variable domain is DVKVTQSSRYLVKRTGEKVFLECVQDMDHENMFWYRQDPGLGLRLIYFSYDVKMKEKGDIPEGYSVSREKKERFSLILESASTNQTSMYLCASSGAYEQYFGPGTRLTVT.

The gene calls are TRBV4-1 and TRBJ2-7; 10 nucleotides match TRBD2. The V gene's germline CDR1 is MGHRA and CDR2 YSYEKL. The CDR3 runs to 17 residues. Trimming removed 1 base from V and 4 bases from J; junction bases left unmatched: 10. Here the CDR3 DNA reads TGCGCCAGCAGCCAAGGGGTGTCTAGCGGGGGTGTTTACGAGCAGTACTTC. Residues: CASSQGVSSGGVYEQYF.

The gene calls are TRBV6-5 and TRBJ2-3; 11 bases agree with TRBD1. V was pared by 0 bases and J by 6 bases, with 2 bases of the junction left unmatched. The CDR3 is 15 amino acids. Germline CDR1 MNHEY, CDR2 SVGAGI. The CDR3 protein is CASSYSGTGGDTQYF. CDR3 bases: TGTGCCAGCAGTTACTCGGGGACAGGGGGGGATACGCAGTATTTT.